This T cell receptor (beta chain) was retrieved from a study of T-cell reconstitution after alpha-beta-depleted transplantation in children (TCRdb year 2016). For the wider study: The study quantitatively tracked T-cell immune reconstitution after TCRalphabeta/CD19-depleted allogeneic hematopoietic cell transplantation in children using TCR repertoire profiling.

The germline V gene encodes CDR1 SGHKS and CDR2 YYEKEE (reference sequence). V drops 0 bases and J drops 0 bases, leaving 7 bases in between. The CDR3 contains 15 residues, cysteine and phenylalanine counted. Only CDR3 DNA remains: 45 bases, in frame from the first base. The sample holds a few counts of this clonotype. The antigen it binds to is not known. No quality values exist for individual bases; no much larger clone is one base distant. Preparation of the library involved PCR. Instrument used: Illumina HiSeq 2500. To normalize quantification of the TCRbeta repertoire, the TCR libraries were built with molecular barcoding that relied on unique molecular identifiers. In-frame beta chains were kept once TCRdb had trimmed the public reads at Q25 with fastp and called clones with MiXCR. Records with the same CDR3 protein are collapsed into one entry carrying the most frequent genes and DNA. The sample table records around 380,000 distinct CDR3 sequences; around 9.9% of these occur just once. The ten largest clones take up 4.5% to 6.5% of the sample.

This sequence was found in a human donor who donated a stem cell graft to a child with acute myeloid leukemia. Specimen: PBMCs from the stem cell graft donor, collected from the stem cell graft. The receptor chain draws on TRBV5-5 and TRBJ1-5, with the identity of the D gene unclear. The CDR3 in this case is CASSLVQHSNQPQHF. The base sequence is TGTGCCAGCAGCTTGGTCCAGCATAGCAATCAGCCCCAGCATTTT.